This section outlines one T cell receptor beta chain sequence together with its context. Original analysis: Reference gene primer amplification gave estimated nucleated cell counts. Some clones are missing from TCRdb's copy, which holds only in-frame ones; the method was immunoSEQ multiplex PCR. Clone size and V and J calls were adopted from that table, with D and trimming inferred from the DNA. In the table there are approximately 260,000 clones, 65% to 85% of which are singletons. The data were taken from a study of blood T cell repertoires in COVID-19. V shed 2 bases and J shed 8 bases, with 21 bases lying between them. This CDR3 is 16 amino acids long. Germline CDR1 MNHEY, CDR2 SVGAGI.

This clonotype originated in a woman between 40 and 55 years old with active or convalescent COVID-19. Sequenced: peripheral blood. The V gene is TRBV6-5, the J gene TRBJ1-1; D is possibly TRBD1 (6 bases). The CDR3 is CASSYGGSFQPGEAFF. The CDR3 nucleotides read TGTGCCAGCAGTTACGGGGGCAGTTTCCAGCCCGGGGAAGCTTTCTTT.